This TCR beta chain was retrieved from a study of blood T cell repertoires in COVID-19. As processed by the authors: Scientists estimated how many nucleated cells there were by amplifying reference gene primers. Produced via immunoSEQ multiplex PCR; TCRdb's table is partial and in-frame only. V, J and clone size are those of that table, while D and trimming were read from the DNA. The sample lists a few hundred thousand clones, around 90% occurring once. Germline V gene lookup returns CDR1 SNHLY and CDR2 FYNNEI. The CDR3 is made up of 14 amino acids. Trimming left V 6 bases short and J 6 bases short, with 14 bases between.

The gene calls are TRBV2 and TRBJ2-2; D gene ambiguous. This receptor was identified in a woman aged 50 to 60 who had recovered from COVID-19. The specimen sequenced was peripheral blood. The CDR3 here is CASRRYRLSGELFF. CDR3 in DNA: TGTGCCAGCAGACGATATCGACTGTCCGGGGAGCTGTTTTTT.